The 10 T cell receptor beta chains below all came from one sample that was sequenced in a study of blood T cells in healthy people across ages. Sample-barcoded 5' priming and a J-beta primer mix drove a second PCR of 7 to 11 cycles. One entry per CDR3 protein, called by TCRdb with MiXCR from the 5' RACE reads. The sample has about 1.8 million distinct CDR3 sequences, around 48% seen once. The specimen sequenced was blood. The source of these receptors is a middle-aged woman in good health.

V gene TRBV29-1 combines with J gene TRBJ2-3; D uncertain. CDR1 and CDR2 (germline): SQVTM, ANQGSEA. Trimming left V 1 base short and J 0 bases short, with 8 bases between. The CDR3 runs 14 residues. CDR3 nucleotides: TGCAGCGTTGAAGCGATTGGAAGCACAGATACGCAGTATTTT. It yields the protein CSVEAIGSTDTQYF.

This sequence joins TRBV5-1 and TRBJ2-2; 10 bases align to TRBD1. V lost 4 bases to trimming and J lost 0 bases; unmatched junction nucleotides: 6. The CDR3 totals 17 residues. Germline V CDR1 and CDR2: SGHRS, YFSETQ. The CDR3 reads CASSPQTGGSNTGELFF. The CDR3 region has the DNA TGCGCCAGCAGCCCACAGACAGGGGGCTCGAACACCGGGGAGCTGTTTTTT.

V is TRBV4-1 and J is TRBJ2-1; 11 nucleotides match TRBD2. The J call may be faulty, since TRBJ2-7 better matches the DNA end. The CDR3 spans 16 residues. CDR1 and CDR2 from the germline V gene are MGHRA and YSYEKL. CDR3 bases: TGCGCCAGCAGCCAATCTAGCGGGGGGAACTACAATGAGCAGTACTTC. Its protein is CASSQSSGGNYNEQYF.

The genes are TRBV20-1 and TRBJ2-7, with 9 bases that match TRBD1. Trimming cost V 6 bases and J 5 bases; bases outside gene matches: 11. The germline gives CDR1 DFQATT, CDR2 SNEGSKA (reference sequence). There are 14 residues in the CDR3. The CDR3 loop reads CSAALPGQGNEQYF. CDR3 in DNA: TGCAGTGCCGCGCTCCCGGGACAGGGTAACGAGCAGTACTTC.

This clonotype was observed a few times. The rearrangement links TRBV12-3 or TRBV12-4 to TRBJ2-5; D is unclear. V was clipped by 3 bases and J by 5 bases, with 10 bases between them. The CDR3 runs 13 residues. DNA for the CDR3: TGTGCCAGCAGTTTTTCGGAATTCGAGACCCAGTACTTC. Its protein is CASSFSEFETQYF.

The chain links TRBV10-2 to TRBJ2-1, with 7 bases that match TRBD2. The J segment lost 6 bases and the V segment lost 8 bases, leaving 10 bases of the junction unmatched. The CDR3 extends over 14 amino acids. Germline CDR1 WSHSY, CDR2 SAAADI. This CDR3 reads CASGVGGDCNEQFF. CDR3 nucleotides: TGCGCCAGCGGGGTGGGGGGGGACTGCAATGAGCAGTTCTTC.

The rearrangement links TRBV6-6 to TRBJ2-3; the match to TRBD2 covers 7 bases. The junction had 6 bases not matched to a gene; V was cut back by 4 bases and J by 2 bases. The CDR3 has 15 residues. CDR1 and CDR2 from the germline V gene are MNHNY and SVGAGI (reference sequence). The CDR3 protein is CASSSRAGATDTQYF. As DNA, the CDR3 is TGTGCCAGCAGTTCGCGGGCGGGAGCCACAGATACGCAGTATTTT.

The chain couples TRBV6-6 to TRBJ2-1; 9 bases agree with TRBD2. CDR1 MNHNY and CDR2 SVGAGI come from the germline V gene (reference sequence). V gave up 7 bases and J gave up 0 bases; unmatched junction bases: 7. This CDR3 has 16 amino acids. CDR3 in amino acids: CASKRPSGDSYNEQFF. Written as DNA, the CDR3 is TGTGCCAGCAAGAGGCCTAGCGGGGACTCCTACAATGAGCAGTTCTTC.

This clonotype was seen a few times. V gene TRBV11-2 combines with J gene TRBJ2-5; TRBD2 matches at 9 bases. The CDR3 runs to 14 residues. Germline CDR1 is SGHAT and CDR2 is FQNNGV. V dropped 7 bases and J dropped 3; count of bases not matched to a gene: 6. The CDR3 protein is CASNLLAGEETQYF. The CDR3 coding sequence is TGTGCCAGCAACCTATTAGCGGGGGAAGAGACCCAGTACTTC.

The chain carries TRBV28 and TRBJ1-4, with no clear D. Germline V lookup: CDR1 MDHEN, CDR2 SYDVKM. Trimming stripped 7 bases from V and 8 bases from J, with 11 bases between. This CDR3 is 12 amino acids long. For the CDR3, the DNA is TGTGCCAGCACCTGGACGGACGAAAAACTGTTTTTT. Amino acid sequence: CASTWTDEKLFF.